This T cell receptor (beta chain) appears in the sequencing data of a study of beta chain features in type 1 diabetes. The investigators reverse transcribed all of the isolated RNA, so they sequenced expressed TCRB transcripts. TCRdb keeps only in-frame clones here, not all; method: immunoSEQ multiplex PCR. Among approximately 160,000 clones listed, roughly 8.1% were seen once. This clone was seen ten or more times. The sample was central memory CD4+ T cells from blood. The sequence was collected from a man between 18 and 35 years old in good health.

The CDR3 sequence is CASSHRSRVTEAFF. The CDR3 DNA reads as TGTGCCAGCAGCCACCGAAGCAGGGTCACTGAAGCTTTCTTT. The rearrangement joins TRBV14 to TRBJ1-1; a weak D match, TRBD1 (5 bases). The V end was cut by 3 bases, the J end by 4 bases, with 12 bases between. The CDR3 totals 14 residues. The germline V gene has CDR1 SGHDN and CDR2 FVKESK.